Below are 31 T cell receptor beta chains sequenced from a single sample in a study of regulatory T cells in long-lasting Graves disease (dated by TCRdb to the early 2020s). What the time point label conveys for this sample: newly diagnosed GD, antithyroid drugs for less than 3 months. RNA was extracted from PBMCs in TRIzol for both TCR sequencing and RNA sequencing. Preparation of the library involved multiplex PCR. The sequencing machine was an Illumina HiSeq 4000. iRepertoire HTBI primers and Arm-PCR amplification of CDR3 regions were used to construct TCR beta libraries. TCRdb itself trimmed the public reads at Q25 with fastp, ran MiXCR and retained productive beta chains. Rows with one shared CDR3 protein collapse into an entry with the most common genes and DNA. Recorded for this sample are 400,000 to 500,000 distinct CDR3 sequences; approximately 15% of them occurred a single time. 15% to 20% of the sample belongs to the ten largest clones.

This sample also appeared in a second study, on T cells in Graves' hyperthyroidism and ophthalmopathy.

The source was peripheral blood mononuclear cells (PBMCs), collected at new diagnosis, from a patient treated with antithyroid drugs. Source of these receptors: a woman aged 25 to 39 with Graves disease. Donor details come from another sample of the same person, matched by shared clones.

The CDR3 loop reads CSAYRDSIYEQYF. CDR3 in DNA: TGCAGTGCTTACCGGGACTCGATCTACGAGCAGTACTTC. This rearrangement joins TRBV20-1 to TRBJ2-7; weak D call: TRBD2 (6 bases). V was shortened by 5 bases and J by 3 bases, with 14 bases between the two germline ends. CDR1 is DFQATT and CDR2 is SNEGSKA in the germline V gene (reference sequence). The CDR3 loop spans 13 amino acids.

This clonotype was seen many times. The V gene is TRBV20-1, the J gene TRBJ2-7; D is perhaps TRBD2 (6 bases). Trimming pared 6 bases from V and 3 bases from J, leaving 9 bases between. Per the germline V gene, CDR1 is DFQATT and CDR2 is SNEGSKA (reference sequence). The CDR3 is made up of 11 amino acids. In DNA form, the CDR3 reads TGCAGTGCAAGACTAGTCTACGAGCAGTACTTC. Translation gives CSARLVYEQYF.

The sample holds many counts of this clonotype. This chain connects TRBV2 to TRBJ1-5, with D perhaps TRBD1 (5 bases). V lost 2 bases, J lost 6 bases, and 11 bases lay in between. The germline CDR1 and CDR2 sequences are SNHLY and FYNNEI. The CDR3 consists of 14 residues. Here the CDR3 DNA reads TGTGCCAGCAGTGAACCGGGGGAGGGTCAGCCCCAGCATTTT. It translates to CASSEPGEGQPQHF.

This clonotype was seen a few times. The chain carries TRBV4-1 and TRBJ1-2; D gene uncertain. V was shortened by 2 bases and J by 7 bases, with 11 bases between the two germline ends. The CDR3 has 13 amino acids. The germline gives CDR1 MGHRA, CDR2 YSYEKL. The CDR3 reads CASSQMIGAGYTF. CDR3 nucleotides: TGCGCCAGCAGCCAAATGATAGGTGCTGGCTACACCTTC.

This chain connects TRBV5-6 to TRBJ2-1; the match to TRBD2 covers 12 bases. CDR3 length: 15 residues. CDR1 and CDR2 from the germline V gene are SGHDT and YYEEEE. The ends lost 6 bases at V and 5 bases at J; junction bases unmatched: 6. The CDR3 protein is CASNQLAGGNNEQFF. The CDR3 nucleotides are TGTGCCAGCAACCAACTAGCGGGAGGTAACAATGAGCAGTTCTTC.

V is TRBV24-1 and J is TRBJ1-2; 7 bases match TRBD1. This CDR3 comprises 14 residues. The J segment lost 4 bases and the V segment lost 3 bases, leaving 4 bases of the junction unmatched. Germline V CDR1 and CDR2: KGHDR, SFDVKD. The CDR3 coding sequence is TGTGCCACCAGTGATATGACAGGGTTCTATGGCTACACCTTC. It yields the protein CATSDMTGFYGYTF.

This clonotype was counted at least ten times. The chain carries TRBV28 and TRBJ2-7; the D gene is possibly TRBD2 (5 bases). The CDR3 sequence is 17 residues long. V was shortened by 7 bases and J by 0 bases, with 22 bases between the two germline ends. The germline V gene has CDR1 MDHEN and CDR2 SYDVKM. In DNA, the CDR3 is TGTGCCAGCACCCCGATCTTGAGGGCGGGCCTCTCCTACGAGCAGTACTTC. Its translation is CASTPILRAGLSYEQYF.

This clonotype has ten or more counts. The chain carries TRBV18 and TRBJ2-2, with TRBD1 as a possible D gene (5 bases). The ends were cut back, 3 bases at V and 5 bases at J, with 16 bases in the middle. Per germline, CDR1 KGHSH and CDR2 LQKENI. This CDR3 has 16 residues. The CDR3 sequence: CASSPGLTMRTGELFF. The CDR3 nucleotides read TGTGCCAGCTCACCGGGGCTCACCATGAGGACCGGGGAGCTGTTTTTT.

This clonotype was recorded at least ten times. The J gene is TRBJ2-3, the V gene TRBV10-3; D perhaps matches TRBD2 (6 bases). The CDR3 consists of 16 residues. V lost 8 bases to trimming and J lost 6 bases, with 24 bases between them. Germline values: CDR1 ENHRY, CDR2 SYGVKD. CDR3 DNA sequence: TGTGCCATCCTAGTAGAGGCGGGACCCGGGGCGGATACGCAGTATTTT. This codes for CAILVEAGPGADTQYF.

This clonotype was seen just once. This may arise from a read error, as a much more abundant clone is one base away. The chain combines TRBV7-9 with TRBJ2-2, with D possibly TRBD1 on 6 matching bases. V shed 7 bases and J shed 7 bases, with 19 bases lying between them. The germline CDR1 and CDR2 sequences are SEHNR and FQNEAQ (reference sequence). The CDR3 covers 15 residues. CDR3 sequence (DNA): TGTGCCAGCACCCCCCAGGGGAATTTCGTCGGGGAGCTGTTTTTT. It specifies CASTPQGNFVGELFF.

This clonotype occurred many times. The genes are TRBV20-1 and TRBJ2-1; 13 bases fit TRBD2. The germline V gene encodes CDR1 DFQATT and CDR2 SNEGSKA (reference sequence). Trimming cost V 6 bases and J 0 bases; bases outside gene matches: 8. The CDR3 is 17 amino acids. CDR3 loop: CSAEGGLAGSSYNEQFF. The CDR3 bases are TGCAGTGCCGAAGGGGGACTAGCGGGATCCTCCTACAATGAGCAGTTCTTC.

This clonotype has at least ten counts. The CDR3 nucleotides read TGTGCCAGCAGACCAACTAGCGGGAGGCTCCAAGAGACCCAGTACTTC. Amino acid sequence: CASRPTSGRLQETQYF. The rearrangement links TRBV7-2 to TRBJ2-5; 12 bases are shared with TRBD2. The V and J ends lost 6 bases and 1 base, in that order; junction bases with no gene match: 6. The V gene's germline CDR1 is SGHTA and CDR2 FQGNSA. The CDR3 is 16 amino acids.

This clonotype was seen repeatedly, ten times or more. This chain uses TRBV3-1 with TRBJ2-3; 11 bases align to TRBD1. In germline, CDR1 is LGHDT, CDR2 YNNKEL (reference sequence). With 1 base clipped from V and 5 bases from J, the junction kept 11 bases outside the gene matches. This CDR3 spans 18 amino acids. The CDR3 sequence is CASSQASPGTGGGDTQYF. In DNA, the CDR3 is TGTGCCAGCAGCCAAGCGAGTCCCGGGACAGGGGGAGGAGATACGCAGTATTTT.

The J gene is TRBJ2-1, the V gene TRBV19; D perhaps matches TRBD1 (6 bases). Per the germline V gene, CDR1 is LNHDA and CDR2 is SQIVND (reference sequence). Trimming cost V 0 bases and J 3 bases, with 12 bases left between them. This CDR3 is built from 16 residues. The CDR3 spells CASSIDLGTHYNEQFF. DNA for the CDR3: TGTGCCAGTAGTATAGATCTGGGGACACACTACAATGAGCAGTTCTTC.

This clonotype showed up many times. This CDR3 reads CASRTPGGRVHEQFF. CDR3 DNA: TGCGCCAGCAGAACGCCAGGGGGGAGGGTTCATGAGCAGTTCTTC. V usage is TRBV4-1 and J usage is TRBJ2-1, with D perhaps being TRBD1 or TRBD2 (7 bases each). The CDR3 is made up of 15 amino acids. Trimming took off 6 bases at V and 8 bases at J, with 20 bases between the two ends. CDR1 and CDR2 from the germline V gene are MGHRA and YSYEKL.

This clonotype was counted at least ten times. The CDR3 nucleotides are TGTGCCAGCAGGTTGGGGAGGGGGAGGGGGGTGGATGAGCAGTTCTTC. Translating gives CASRLGRGRGVDEQFF. This chain uses TRBV11-2 with TRBJ2-1, with a weak D call TRBD2 (7 bases). V lost 6 bases and J lost 8, with 23 bases in between. In germline, CDR1 is SGHAT, CDR2 FQNNGV. The CDR3 spans 16 residues.

This clonotype was seen repeatedly, ten times or more. This chain connects TRBV11-3 to TRBJ2-3; D tentatively reads TRBD1 or TRBD2 (5 bases each). V dropped 0 bases and J dropped 2 bases, with 15 bases sitting between them. The germline V gene has CDR1 SGHNT and CDR2 YENEEA. CDR3 size: 17 residues. DNA of the CDR3: TGTGCCAGCAGCTTAGAGTCCGGGACGGCGAACACAGATACGCAGTATTTT. It yields the protein CASSLESGTANTDTQYF.

Remarks on this clonotype: This clone may be a read error of a much larger clone one base away. The J gene is TRBJ2-7, the V gene TRBV29-1; D perhaps matches TRBD1 (5 bases). CDR1 is SQVTM, CDR2 ANQGSEA, per germline. V lost 6 bases and J 4 bases, leaving 13 bases between the germline ends. The CDR3 is 12 amino acids. The CDR3 nucleotides read TGCAGCGTCGCAGGGAACGGGTACGAGCAGTACTTC. This translates into CSVAGNGYEQYF.

In regard to this clonotype: A much larger clone lies a single base off, so this may be a read error. V gene TRBV12-3 or TRBV12-4 combines with J gene TRBJ2-1; TRBD2 matches at 14 bases. CDR3 length: 14 amino acids. The junction had 13 bases not matched to a gene; V was cut back by 11 bases and J by 13 bases. The DNA of the CDR3 is TGTGCCTGGAGGGGACTAGCGGGAGTGGAGACCCAGTTCTTC. Its translation: CAWRGLAGVETQFF.

A few counts support this clonotype. V and J are TRBV4-1 and TRBJ2-4; TRBD2 might be the D (7 bases). CDR3 size: 18 residues. The V end was cut by 0 bases, the J end by 0 bases, with 15 bases between. CDR1 MGHRA and CDR2 YSYEKL come from the germline V gene. The chain's CDR3 is CASSQDVGRGLAKNIQYF. In DNA, the CDR3 is TGCGCCAGCAGCCAAGACGTAGGGAGGGGGTTAGCCAAAAACATTCAGTACTTC.

At least ten counts were recorded for this clonotype. This chain connects TRBV6-7 to TRBJ1-5, with 7 bases that match TRBD1. TRBV6-7 is marked as an open reading frame, function uncertain. V lost 6 bases and J lost 9; bases outside the gene matches: 14. The CDR3 spans 15 residues. The CDR3 here is CASSKPGQLSLPQHF. In DNA, the CDR3 is TGTGCCAGCAGCAAACCGGGACAGTTATCATTGCCCCAGCATTTT.

This chain connects TRBV6-1 to TRBJ2-5, with 7 bases identical to TRBD2. The CDR3 totals 13 residues. Per germline, CDR1 MNHNS and CDR2 SASEGT. The ends lost 6 bases at V and 5 bases at J; junction bases unmatched: 6. The chain's CDR3 is CASSAGSGETQYF. As DNA, the CDR3 is TGTGCCAGCAGCGCTGGTAGCGGGGAGACCCAGTACTTC.

The chain links TRBV6-2 or TRBV6-3 to TRBJ2-2; possible D gene TRBD1, 5 bases. CDR1 and CDR2 from the germline V gene are MNHEY and SVGEGT. CDR3 length equals 15 residues. Between the trimmed V and J ends, which lost 3 bases and 5 bases, there was a span of 13 bases. CDR3 DNA sequence: TGTGCCAGCAGTTATGTTCAGGGCGGTACCGGGGAGCTGTTTTTT. It specifies CASSYVQGGTGELFF.

The chain links TRBV7-9 to TRBJ1-1; possible D gene TRBD1, 6 bases. The CDR3 extends over 15 amino acids. Germline assignment: CDR1 SEHNR and CDR2 FQNEAQ (reference sequence). Trimming pared 5 bases from V and 1 base from J, leaving 14 bases between. Here the CDR3 DNA reads TGTGCCAGCAGCCCCCTATGGGGGCAGAACACTGAAGCTTTCTTT. Its protein is CASSPLWGQNTEAFF. The full variable domain, in which reference TRBV7-9 and TRBJ1-1 provide the parts outside the CDR3, is DTGVSQNPRHKITKRGQNVTFRCDPISEHNRLYWYRQTLGQGPEFLTYFQNEAQLEKSRLLSDRFSAERPKGSFSTLEIQRTEQGDSAMYLCASSPLWGQNTEAFFGQGTRLTVV.

This clonotype was seen more than once but under ten times. The rearrangement joins TRBV20-1 to TRBJ1-4; D gene unclear. The CDR3 loop spans 14 amino acids. Trimming stripped 6 bases from V and 6 bases from J, with 17 bases between. CDR1 and CDR2 from the germline V gene are DFQATT and SNEGSKA (reference sequence). The CDR3 reads CSASGFDGDEKLFF. CDR3 sequence (DNA): TGCAGTGCCAGTGGATTTGACGGGGATGAAAAACTGTTTTTT.

With respect to this clonotype: A much more abundant neighbour one base away suggests this may be a read error. V usage is TRBV15 and J usage is TRBJ2-3; 7 nucleotides line up with TRBD2. This CDR3 spans 16 amino acids. CDR1 LNHNV and CDR2 YYDKDF come from the germline V gene (reference sequence). The V segment lost 3 bases and the J segment 4 bases; nucleotides outside the gene matches: 10. The CDR3 DNA reads TGTGCCACCAGCAGTGGGGAGGGAGGATTCGCAGATACGCAGTATTTT. This sequence encodes CATSSGEGGFADTQYF.

This clonotype was counted a few times. The J gene is TRBJ2-1, the V gene TRBV12-3 or TRBV12-4, with 8 bases that match TRBD2. CDR3 size: 14 residues. Trimming at V came to 3 bases and at J to 3 bases, leaving 1 base not matched to a gene. CDR3 residues: CASSLTSDYNEQFF. The CDR3 nucleotides are TGTGCCAGCAGTTTGACTAGCGACTACAATGAGCAGTTCTTC.

The sample holds a few counts of this clonotype. The V and J genes are TRBV29-1 and TRBJ2-7; D is possibly TRBD1 (6 bases). Per germline, CDR1 SQVTM and CDR2 ANQGSEA. V was cut by 7 bases and J by 5 bases, with 12 bases left in between. The CDR3 loop spans 11 amino acids. The CDR3: CSGGWGHEQYF. In DNA, the CDR3 is TGCAGCGGTGGGTGGGGGCACGAGCAGTACTTC.

This sequence joins TRBV7-8 and TRBJ2-5; 7 bases align to TRBD1. V trimming: 5 bases; J trimming: 1 base; junction bases outside the gene matches: 7. Germline-derived CDR1 and CDR2 are SGHVS and FQNEAQ. The CDR3 runs to 15 residues. CDR3 residues: CASSPGDSGQETQYF. DNA for the CDR3: TGTGCCAGCAGCCCCGGGGACAGTGGCCAAGAGACCCAGTACTTC.

A remark on this clonotype: A much larger clonotype is one base distant, so this may be a read error. The chain employs TRBV3-1 and TRBJ2-7; D may match TRBD1 or TRBD2 (6 bases each). CDR1 is LGHDT, CDR2 YNNKEL, per germline (reference sequence). The CDR3 runs to 14 residues. The CDR3, as DNA: TGTGCCAACAGCCCCGTAGCGGCCCCCGGGACACAGTACTTC. Translation: CANSPVAAPGTQYF.

This clonotype was observed a few times. This chain joins TRBV19 and TRBJ2-2; D is perhaps TRBD1 (5 bases). The germline gives CDR1 LNHDA, CDR2 SQIVND (reference sequence). V lost 5 bases and J 6 bases, leaving 10 bases between the germline ends. The CDR3 totals 13 residues. The DNA of the CDR3 is TGTGCCAGTAGTGCAGGGTCCCCCGGGGAGCTGTTTTTT. It translates to CASSAGSPGELFF.